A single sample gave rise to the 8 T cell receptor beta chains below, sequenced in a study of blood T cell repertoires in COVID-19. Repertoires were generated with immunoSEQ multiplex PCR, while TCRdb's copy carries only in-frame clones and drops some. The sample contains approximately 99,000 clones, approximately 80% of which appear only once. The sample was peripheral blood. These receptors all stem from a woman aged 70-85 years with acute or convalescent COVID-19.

The CDR3 nucleotides are TGCGCCAGCAGTGGTTCAGTGACCTACGAGCAGTACGTC. This sequence encodes CASSGSVTYEQYV. This chain links TRBV10-2 with TRBJ2-7; D remains ambiguous. In germline, CDR1 is WSHSY, CDR2 SAAADI. The ends were cut back, 4 bases at V and 2 bases at J, with 9 bases in the middle. CDR3 size: 13 residues.

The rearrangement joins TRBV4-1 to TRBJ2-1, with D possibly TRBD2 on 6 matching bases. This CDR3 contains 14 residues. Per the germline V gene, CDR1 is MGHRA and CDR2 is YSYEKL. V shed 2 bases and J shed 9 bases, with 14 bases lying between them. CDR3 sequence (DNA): TGCGCCAGCAGCCAATTAACGGGAGAAGGTGAGCAGTTCTTC. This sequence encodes CASSQLTGEGEQFF.

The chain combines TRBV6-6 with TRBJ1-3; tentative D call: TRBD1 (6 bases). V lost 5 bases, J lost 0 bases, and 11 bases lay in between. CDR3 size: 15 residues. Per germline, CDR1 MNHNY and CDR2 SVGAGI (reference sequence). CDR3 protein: CASSPTGTSGNTIYF. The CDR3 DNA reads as TGTGCCAGCAGTCCCACAGGGACCTCTGGAAACACCATATATTTT.

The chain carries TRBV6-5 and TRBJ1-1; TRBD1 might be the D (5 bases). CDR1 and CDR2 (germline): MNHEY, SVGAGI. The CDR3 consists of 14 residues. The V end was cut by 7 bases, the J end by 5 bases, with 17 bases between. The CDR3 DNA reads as TGTGCCAGCACCGAGGGAGGGTGGGGGACTGAAGCTTTCTTT. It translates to CASTEGGWGTEAFF.

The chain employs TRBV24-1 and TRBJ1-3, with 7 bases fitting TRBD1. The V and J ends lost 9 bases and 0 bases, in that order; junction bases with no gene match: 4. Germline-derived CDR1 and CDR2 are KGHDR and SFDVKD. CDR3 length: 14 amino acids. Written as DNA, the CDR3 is TGTGCCACCTCGACAGGGTTCTCTGGAAACACCATATATTTT. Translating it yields CATSTGFSGNTIYF.

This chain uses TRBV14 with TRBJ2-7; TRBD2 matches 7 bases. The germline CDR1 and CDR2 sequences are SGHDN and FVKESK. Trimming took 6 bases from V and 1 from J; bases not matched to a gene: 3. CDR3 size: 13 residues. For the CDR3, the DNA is TGTGCCAGCAGGCGCGGGGGTTCCTACGAGCAGTACTTC. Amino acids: CASRRGGSYEQYF.

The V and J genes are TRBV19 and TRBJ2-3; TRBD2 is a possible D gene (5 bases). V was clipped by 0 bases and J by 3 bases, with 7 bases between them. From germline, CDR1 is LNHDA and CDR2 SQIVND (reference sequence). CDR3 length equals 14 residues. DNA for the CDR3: TGTGCCAGTAGTATAGATGAGGGAACAGATACGCAGTATTTT. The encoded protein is CASSIDEGTDTQYF.

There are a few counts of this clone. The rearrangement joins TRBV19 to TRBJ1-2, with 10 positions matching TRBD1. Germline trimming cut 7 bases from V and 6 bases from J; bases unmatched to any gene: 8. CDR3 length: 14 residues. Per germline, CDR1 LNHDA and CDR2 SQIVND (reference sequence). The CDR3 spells CASTPGQGRDGYTF. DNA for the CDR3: TGTGCCAGTACCCCGGGACAGGGGAGAGATGGCTACACCTTC.